This T cell receptor (beta chain) was retrieved from a study of cytomegalovirus exposure and HLA in healthy donors. Findings of the study overall: It was likely that a cluster of highly shared sequence variants was a sequencing artifact. The study found most TCR sequences rare, yet found some public TCRs in many donors.

Trimming stripped 2 bases from V and 6 bases from J, with 16 bases between. Germline V gene data show CDR1 as LNHDA and CDR2 as SQIVND (reference sequence). The CDR3 is 15 residues long. Despite likely unrecorded immune exposures, the donors were nominally healthy at the time of sampling. As concerns this clone: The target antigen is unknown.

The study ran its PCR with 60 Vbeta and 13 Jbeta primers. TCRdb keeps only in-frame clones here, not all; method: immunoSEQ multiplex PCR. This repertoire shows 100,000 to 150,000 clones, about 80% found once; its top ten account for about 8.9%. V usage is TRBV19 and J usage is TRBJ1-2; D call uncertain. Sequenced input: PBMCs. This sequence was found in a man aged 25 to 45 in good health and CMV-seropositive. CDR3 region: CASSILIMGSDGYTF. CDR3 nucleotide sequence: TGTGCCAGTAGTATACTCATAATGGGCTCGGATGGCTACACCTTC.